The rows below give T cell receptor beta chains drawn from one sample of a study of cytomegalovirus exposure and HLA in healthy donors. The repertoire was sequenced with immunoSEQ multiplex PCR; TCRdb's copy has only in-frame clones and lacks some. The data contain 200,000 or so clones, roughly 80% of them singletons. Sequenced input: PBMCs. Every receptor here comes from a boy aged 5-17 years in good health and CMV-seronegative. The CDR3 runs from the conserved cysteine through the conserved F or W. The D gene is left open where the match is weak. Clone size is given for some rows only: seen once, a few or many times, or a class if the clone is expanded.

>NA|NA|TRBJ1-5|TRBV5-6
CASSLGGDQPQHF
TGTGCCAGCAGCTTGGGGGGCGATCAGCCCCAGCATTTT
>TRBD1|NA|TRBJ2-7|TRBV14
CASSQVVGTGFEQYF
TGTGCCAGCAGCCAAGTGGTCGGGACAGGGTTTGAGCAGTACTTC
>TRBD1|NA|TRBJ2-7|TRBV5-6
CASSLLSGQGGEQYF
TGTGCCAGCAGCTTATTGTCGGGACAGGGTGGCGAGCAGTACTTC
>TRBD1|NA|TRBJ2-7|TRBV7-2
CASRETGGYEQYF
TGTGCCAGCAGGGAGACAGGGGGGTACGAGCAGTACTTC
>TRBD1|NA|TRBJ1-1|TRBV7-6
CASSTYRTGAGEAFF
TGTGCCAGCAGCACCTATCGGACAGGGGCCGGTGAAGCTTTCTTT
>TRBD1|NA|TRBJ2-5|TRBV5-4
CASSFLDRVQETQYF
TGTGCCAGCAGCTTCCTGGACAGGGTACAAGAGACCCAGTACTTC
>NA|NA|TRBJ1-2|TRBV5-6
CASSLDGPAGYTF
TGTGCCAGCAGCTTGGATGGGCCAGCTGGCTACACCTTC
>NA|NA|TRBJ1-5|TRBV29-1
CSVLLGVGQPQHF
TGCAGCGTTTTATTAGGGGTGGGCCAGCCCCAGCATTTT
>NA|NA|TRBJ1-1|TRBV12-5
CASGLVSGPNTEAFF
TGTGCTAGTGGTTTGGTTTCAGGGCCGAACACTGAAGCTTTCTTT
>TRBD1|NA|TRBJ1-4|TRBV30
CAWRLTGVEWEKLFF
TGTGCCTGGAGGTTGACAGGGGTTGAGTGGGAAAAACTGTTTTTT
>TRBD2|NA|TRBJ2-2|TRBV6-6
CATHRGGPGELFF
TGTGCCACCCACCGGGGGGGCCCCGGGGAGCTGTTTTTT
>TRBD1|NA|TRBJ2-7|TRBV6-1
CATCDRGRSYEQYF
TGTGCCACCTGCGACAGGGGGAGGTCCTACGAGCAGTACTTC
>TRBD2|NA|TRBJ2-7|TRBV10-3
CAISESKVSSGPRETQYF
TGTGCCATCAGTGAGTCGAAAGTGTCTAGCGGGCCCCGAGAAACGCAGTACTTC
>TRBD1|NA|TRBJ1-6|TRBV7-8
CASSHHSGTGVSPLHF
TGTGCCAGCAGCCATCATTCCGGGACAGGGGTATCACCCCTCCACTTT
>TRBD2|NA|TRBJ2-3|TRBV4-2
CASSPGTSGPITDTQYF
TGTGCCAGCAGCCCCGGGACTAGCGGTCCAATCACAGATACGCAGTATTTT
>NA|NA|TRBJ2-1|TRBV4-3
CASSQGGGPGYNEQFF
TGCGCCAGCAGCCAAGGGGGGGGGCCCGGCTACAATGAGCAGTTCTTC
>TRBD2|NA|TRBJ2-4|TRBV2
CASETSAKNIQYF
TGTGCCAGCGAGACTAGCGCCAAAAACATTCAGTACTTC
>NA|NA|TRBJ2-5|TRBV2
CASSEEGSGRETQYF
TGTGCCAGCAGTGAAGAGGGGTCAGGGAGGGAGACCCAGTACTTC
>NA|NA|TRBJ1-1|TRBV7-8
CASSQGGSTEAFF
TGTGCCAGCAGCCAAGGGGGTTCCACTGAAGCTTTCTTT
>NA|NA|TRBJ1-4|TRBV7-9
CASSRAGATNEKLFF
TGTGCCAGCAGCCGCGCAGGCGCAACTAATGAAAAACTGTTTTTT
>TRBD1|NA|TRBJ1-2|TRBV29-1
CSVVGTDGYTF
TGCAGCGTTGTAGGGACAGATGGCTACACCTTC
>NA|NA|TRBJ2-7|TRBV7-9
CASEQAGSVEQYF
TGTGCCAGCGAGCAGGCAGGGTCGGTCGAGCAGTACTTC
>TRBD2|NA|TRBJ2-5|TRBV27
CASILAGNKQYF
TGTGCCAGTATACTAGCGGGGAACAAACAGTACTTC
>TRBD1|NA|TRBJ2-2|TRBV7-9
CASSLGQGAGELFF
TGTGCCAGCAGCTTAGGACAGGGTGCCGGGGAGCTGTTTTTT
>NA|NA|TRBJ1-1|TRBV9
CASSVAWGGNTEAFF
TGTGCCAGCAGCGTAGCATGGGGGGGGAACACTGAAGCTTTCTTT
>NA|NA|TRBJ2-7|TRBV6-5
CASSYSGVEDEQYF
TGTGCCAGCAGTTACTCTGGAGTCGAGGACGAGCAGTACTTC
>NA|few|TRBJ2-1|TRBV6-4
CASRGLYNEQFF
TGTGCCAGCAGGGGGCTTTATAATGAGCAGTTCTTC
>NA|NA|TRBJ2-6|TRBV7-9
CASSLERGGANVLTF
TGTGCCAGCAGCTTAGAAAGGGGAGGGGCCAACGTCCTGACTTTC
>TRBD1|NA|TRBJ2-3|TRBV25-1
CASSWTGVTDTQYF
TGTGCCAGCAGTTGGACAGGGGTAACAGATACGCAGTATTTT
>TRBD1|NA|TRBJ2-7|TRBV5-6
CASSLAEDRGDEQYF
TGTGCCAGCAGCTTGGCCGAGGACAGGGGGGACGAGCAGTACTTC
>NA|once|TRBJ2-6|TRBV11-2
CASSFGGILSGANVLTF
TGTGCCAGCAGCTTTGGCGGGATACTCTCTGGGGCCAACGTCCTGACTTTC
>NA|once|TRBJ1-6|TRBV19
CASSAGWSSPLHF
TGTGCCAGTAGTGCAGGATGGTCTTCACCCCTCCACTTT
>TRBD1|NA|TRBJ2-7|TRBV29-1
CSVGPGQSYEQYF
TGCAGCGTTGGGCCGGGACAGTCCTACGAGCAGTACTTC
>NA|NA|TRBJ2-1|TRBV10-1
CASSESRWAEQFF
TGCGCCAGCAGTGAGTCAAGGTGGGCGGAGCAGTTCTTC
>TRBD2|NA|TRBJ2-1|TRBV5-4
CASSIAGGRQFF
TGTGCCAGCAGCATAGCGGGAGGACGACAGTTCTTC
>TRBD1|once|TRBJ2-1|TRBV7-2
CASSSWTGDNEQFF
TGTGCCAGCAGCTCTTGGACAGGAGACAATGAGCAGTTCTTC
>NA|NA|TRBJ1-1|TRBV28
CASFSISMGTNTEAFF
TGTGCCAGCTTCTCCATATCCATGGGCACGAACACTGAAGCTTTCTTT
>TRBD1|NA|TRBJ2-2|TRBV7-2
CASSFGTGHTGELFF
TGTGCCAGCAGCTTCGGGACAGGGCACACCGGGGAGCTGTTTTTT
>NA|NA|TRBJ2-2|TRBV18
CASSKLQGEISGELFF
TGTGCCAGCTCTAAGCTACAGGGCGAAATCTCCGGGGAGCTGTTTTTT